These T cell receptor beta chains were read from a single sample in a study of cytomegalovirus exposure and HLA in healthy donors. Here immunoSEQ multiplex PCR was the method, and the copy in TCRdb shows in-frame clones only, minus some. The sample has around 100,000 clones; over 65% are singletons. The sequenced sample was PBMCs. The receptors originated from a woman between 35 and 50 years old in good health and CMV-seropositive. Both conserved end residues are part of each CDR3. D genes are given only for firm matches. The size field is filled for only some rows; it gives once, few, many or a size class.

TRBV4-1,.,TRBJ1-1,once,TGCGCCAGCAGCCAAGTTAGAGGGTCTGTGGTCCACACTGAAGCTTTCTTT,CASSQVRGSVVHTEAFF
TRBV6-5,.,TRBJ2-4,few,TGTGCCAGCAGCCCTGCTAGCGTTGGCAAAAACATTCAGTACTTC,CASSPASVGKNIQYF
TRBV6-4,.,TRBJ2-7,.,TGTGCCAGCAGTGACTCGAGGACAGCCGAGATCTACGAGCAGTACTTC,CASSDSRTAEIYEQYF
TRBV7-9,TRBD1,TRBJ2-2,.,TGTGCCAGCAGCCGAGAGGGGGCGCAGACCGGGGAGCTGTTTTTT,CASSREGAQTGELFF
TRBV6-5,.,TRBJ2-7,.,TGTGCCAGCAGGTATCACAGCTCTACCTACGAGCAGTACTTC,CASRYHSSTYEQYF
TRBV28,TRBD1,TRBJ1-2,.,TGTGCCAGCAGTTTAAGGGGGATGCTGACAGGGATCGGGGGCTACACCTTC,CASSLRGMLTGIGGYTF
TRBV2,TRBD1,TRBJ2-4,.,TGTGCCAGCAGTGAAAAGGGGGCGGTCCGCCAGTACTTC,CASSEKGAVRQYF
TRBV10-3,TRBD1,TRBJ2-5,.,TGTGCCATCAGTGAGAGAGGGGGCAGAGAGACCCAGTACTTC,CAISERGGRETQYF
TRBV29-1,.,TRBJ2-5,.,TGCAGCGTTCCGGCGCAGTTCGGGGAGACCCAGTACTTC,CSVPAQFGETQYF
TRBV4-1,TRBD1,TRBJ1-5,.,TGCGCCAGCAGCCGGGACAGGGGGCCGAATCAGCCCCAGCATTTT,CASSRDRGPNQPQHF
TRBV7-2,.,TRBJ1-3,.,TGTGCCAGCAGCTTAGAAATCGTTTGGAGCTCTGGAAACACCATATATTTT,CASSLEIVWSSGNTIYF
TRBV9,TRBD2,TRBJ2-1,.,TGTGCCAGCAGCGTCGTGGGTGGGGGGGATGAGCAGTTCTTC,CASSVVGGGDEQFF
TRBV7-6,TRBD1,TRBJ2-1,.,TGTGCCAGCAGCTTCAGGGGGCTCAATGAGCAGTTCTTC,CASSFRGLNEQFF
TRBV7-9,TRBD1,TRBJ1-6,.,TGTGCCAGCAGCGACAGGGGCTATAATTCACCCCTCCACTTT,CASSDRGYNSPLHF
TRBV7-2,.,TRBJ2-3,.,TGTGCCAGCAGCCTATCCCATAGCACAGATACGCAGTATTTT,CASSLSHSTDTQYF
TRBV18,.,TRBJ2-1,.,TGTGCCAGCTCACCACCGAGGCAGGGCTACAATGAGCAGTTCTTC,CASSPPRQGYNEQFF
TRBV5-6,TRBD1,TRBJ1-1,.,TGTGCCAGCACCTTACAGGGGAGGACTGAAGCTTTCTTT,CASTLQGRTEAFF
TRBV18,.,TRBJ2-5,.,TGTGCCAGCTCAACCGGGGGAAAACAAGAGACCCAGTACTTC,CASSTGGKQETQYF
TRBV5-1,TRBD1,TRBJ1-5,.,TGCGCCAGCAGCTTGGAGGGGGCGTGGGGCAATCAGCCCCAGCATTTT,CASSLEGAWGNQPQHF
TRBV29-1,TRBD1,TRBJ2-2,.,TGCAGCGTTACAAGACAGGGGGCTATTACCGGGGAGCTGTTTTTT,CSVTRQGAITGELFF
TRBV5-1,.,TRBJ1-2,few,TGCGCCAGCAGCTTGGGACAGGTGAACTATGGCTACACCTTC,CASSLGQVNYGYTF
TRBV7-2,TRBD1,TRBJ2-7,.,TGTGCCAGCAGCCCCCGGACAGGGGGGTACGAGCAGTACTTC,CASSPRTGGYEQYF
TRBV4-3,.,TRBJ1-2,.,TGCGCCAGCAGCCAAGGTTGGAGCGGGGAACTGTATGGCTACACCTTC,CASSQGWSGELYGYTF
TRBV30,TRBD2,TRBJ2-1,few,TGTGCCTGGAGTGTAATAGCGGGTGACGGTGAGCAGTTCTTC,CAWSVIAGDGEQFF
TRBV7-2,TRBD1,TRBJ1-2,.,TGTGCCAGCAGCACCCCGGGACAGGGGGCTCGCTATGGCTACACCTTC,CASSTPGQGARYGYTF
TRBV27,.,TRBJ1-5,.,TGTGCCAGCAGGGGGGGGTGGAATAGCAATCAGCCCCAGCATTTT,CASRGGWNSNQPQHF
TRBV4-2,.,TRBJ1-6,.,TGTGCCAGCAGCCAAGATTTAGCTTTTCCCCTCCACTTT,CASSQDLAFPLHF
TRBV6-5,TRBD1,TRBJ1-4,few,TGTGCCAGCAGTTCCCCCGGGACAGGGATTGAAAAACTGTTTTTT,CASSSPGTGIEKLFF
TRBV5-1,.,TRBJ2-2,.,TGCGCCAGCAGCTTGGTTGGGAGGCCGAACACCGGGGAGCTGTTTTTT,CASSLVGRPNTGELFF
TRBV7-9,.,TRBJ1-4,.,TGTGCCAGCAGCTTAGGGGCGTCCTCAGCAACTAATGAAAAACTGTTTTTT,CASSLGASSATNEKLFF
TRBV5-6,TRBD1,TRBJ1-2,.,TGTGCCAGCAGCCAAAGGACAGGGAGCTATGGCTACACCTTC,CASSQRTGSYGYTF
TRBV7-3,TRBD2,TRBJ2-3,.,TGTGCCAGCAGCCCCGGGGGGAGCACAGATACGCAGTATTTT,CASSPGGSTDTQYF
TRBV2,TRBD2,TRBJ2-5,few,TGTGCCAGCAGCTACCTCCCGACTAGCGGGGGGCCGCGGTACCAAGAGACCCAGTACTTC,CASSYLPTSGGPRYQETQYF
TRBV5-6,TRBD2,TRBJ2-7,.,TGTGCCAGCAGCTTGTCCGGACTAGCGGGGTCTTACGAGCAGTACTTC,CASSLSGLAGSYEQYF
TRBV27,TRBD1,TRBJ2-7,once,TGTGCCAGCAGTTTATGGGGGACAGGGGGCCGTTACGAGCAGTACTTC,CASSLWGTGGRYEQYF
TRBV7-3,TRBD2,TRBJ2-1,.,TGTGCCAGCAGCCCAAAAGCGGGGGGGATCTCCTACAATGAGCAGTTCTTC,CASSPKAGGISYNEQFF
TRBV18,.,TRBJ2-1,.,TGTGCCAGCTCACGGGGGCCGGGCCGATACAATGAGCAGTTCTTC,CASSRGPGRYNEQFF
TRBV5-1,.,TRBJ1-2,.,TGCGCCAGCAGCTTGTATCGGACAGCTAACTATGGCTACACCTTC,CASSLYRTANYGYTF
TRBV9,.,TRBJ2-1,few,TGTGCCAGCAGCCACCGGACACTCGGGGGGCTAGCGAGAAAAGCCTACAATGAGCAGTTCTTC,CASSHRTLGGLARKAYNEQFF
TRBV30,.,TRBJ1-2,few,TGTGCCTGGAGTGAGCAGCCCGGGGTTATGGGCTATGGCTACACCTTC,CAWSEQPGVMGYGYTF
TRBV30,TRBD1,TRBJ1-5,.,TGTGCCTGGAGCACAGGGGGCGGCAATCAGCCCCAGCATTTT,CAWSTGGGNQPQHF
TRBV28,.,TRBJ1-5,.,TGTGCCAGCAGACAAACGGGTCAGCCCCAGCATTTT,CASRQTGQPQHF
TRBV5-1,.,TRBJ1-6,few,TGCGCCAGCAGCCGACAGTCTTTAAGCTCCTATAATTCACCCCTCCACTTT,CASSRQSLSSYNSPLHF
TRBV10-3,.,TRBJ2-7,.,TGTGCCATCAGTGATCGGGGCAGGGGAAGCTCCTACGAGCAGTACTTC,CAISDRGRGSSYEQYF
TRBV19,.,TRBJ1-5,.,TGTGCCAGTAGGGGCATTAGCAATCAGCCCCAGCATTTT,CASRGISNQPQHF
TRBV7-9,.,TRBJ1-3,.,TGTGCCAGCAGCAGGGGCCTTGGAAACACCATATATTTT,CASSRGLGNTIYF
TRBV6-5,TRBD1,TRBJ1-1,once,TGTGCCAGCAGTCGACAGGGAAGTTGGGCTTTCTTT,CASSRQGSWAFF
TRBV29-1,.,TRBJ2-7,once,TGCAGCGTGTTGACATCTTACGAGCAGTACTTC,CSVLTSYEQYF
TRBV27,TRBD1,TRBJ2-7,.,TGTGCCAGCAGTTTTAGGCTCCGGGACAGGGGCTCCTACGAGCAGTACTTC,CASSFRLRDRGSYEQYF
TRBV6-1,TRBD2,TRBJ2-5,few,TGTGCCAGCAGTGAAGCTAGCGGGGGGGTAGAGACCCAGTACTTC,CASSEASGGVETQYF